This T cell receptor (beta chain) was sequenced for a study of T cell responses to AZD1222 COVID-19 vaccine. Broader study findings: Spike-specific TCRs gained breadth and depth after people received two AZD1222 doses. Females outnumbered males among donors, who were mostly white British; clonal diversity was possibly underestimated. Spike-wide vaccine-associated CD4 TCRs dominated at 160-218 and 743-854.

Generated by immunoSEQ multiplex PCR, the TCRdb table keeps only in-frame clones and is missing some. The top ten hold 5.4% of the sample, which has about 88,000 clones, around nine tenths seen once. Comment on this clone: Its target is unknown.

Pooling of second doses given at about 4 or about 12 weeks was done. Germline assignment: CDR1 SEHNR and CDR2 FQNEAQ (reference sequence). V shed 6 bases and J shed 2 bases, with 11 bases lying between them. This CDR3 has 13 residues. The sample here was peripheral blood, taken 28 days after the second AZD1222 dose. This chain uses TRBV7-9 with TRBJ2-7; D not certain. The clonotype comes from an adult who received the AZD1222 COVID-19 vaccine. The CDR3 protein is CASSPTFTYEQYF. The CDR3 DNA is TGTGCCAGCAGTCCGACATTTACCTACGAGCAGTACTTC.